Listed below are T cell receptor beta chains from one sample, sequenced in a study of blood T cell repertoires in COVID-19. Data came from immunoSEQ multiplex PCR; TCRdb stores just in-frame clones and leaves some out. The sample contains 55,000 to 70,000 clones, about 88% of which appear only once. Sequencing was performed on peripheral blood. These receptors came from a woman between 45 and 65 years old with active or convalescent COVID-19. The CDR3 runs from the conserved cysteine through the conserved F or W. The D gene is left open where the match is weak. Clone size, where shown, is once, few, many, or a class for clones that have expanded.

d_call	v_call	clone_size	cdr3_length	j_call	cdr3_aa	cdr3_nt
.	TRBV4-1	.	13	TRBJ2-2	CASSQVRTGELFF	TGCGCCAGCAGCCAAGTTCGTACCGGGGAGCTGTTTTTT
TRBD2	TRBV11-2	.	14	TRBJ2-1	CASSFLAGGNEQFF	TGTGCCAGCAGCTTCCTAGCGGGGGGAAATGAGCAGTTCTTC
.	TRBV6-5	.	14	TRBJ1-1	CASIIGPGFLEAFF	TGTGCCAGCATCATAGGACCAGGGTTCCTCGAAGCTTTCTTT
TRBD2	TRBV5-1	.	18	TRBJ2-1	CASSPQGLADLSYNEQFF	TGCGCCAGCAGCCCACAAGGACTAGCGGACCTCTCCTACAATGAGCAGTTCTTC
.	TRBV9	.	16	TRBJ1-4	CASSNLMGATNEKLFF	TGTGCCAGCAGCAATTTAATGGGAGCAACTAATGAAAAACTGTTTTTT
.	TRBV11-2	.	13	TRBJ2-7	CASRAGSAYEQYF	TGTGCCAGTCGTGCCGGGAGCGCCTACGAGCAGTACTTC
TRBD2	TRBV27	.	15	TRBJ2-1	CASRPASGSVNEQFF	TGTGCCAGCAGACCCGCTAGCGGGAGTGTGAATGAGCAGTTCTTC
TRBD2	TRBV6-5	once	14	TRBJ2-7	CASRSLFRGDEQYF	TGTGCCAGCAGGTCCCTCTTTCGGGGGGACGAGCAGTACTTC
.	TRBV3-1/TRBV3-2	.	12	TRBJ1-5	CASSQAGQPQHF	TGTGCCAGCAGCCAAGCGGGGCAGCCCCAGCATTTT
.	TRBV19	.	13	TRBJ2-3	CASSLSGTDTQYF	TGTGCCAGCTCCCTAAGCGGCACAGATACGCAGTATTTT
TRBD1	TRBV2	.	14	TRBJ1-5	CASTYRGPSQPQHF	TGTGCCAGCACCTACAGGGGTCCAAGTCAGCCCCAGCATTTT
.	TRBV27	.	12	TRBJ2-7	CASGTSTYEQYF	TGTGCCAGCGGGACTTCTACCTACGAGCAGTACTTC
.	TRBV14	.	15	TRBJ1-2	CASSRSGGQGYGYTF	TGTGCCAGCAGCCGGAGCGGGGGACAAGGCTATGGCTACACCTTC
.	TRBV27	.	15	TRBJ1-2	CASSLSRLAGHGYTF	TGTGCCAGCAGTTTATCCCGATTGGCAGGCCATGGCTACACCTTC
.	TRBV27	few	16	TRBJ1-3	CASRPTGGRVGNTIYF	TGTGCCAGCAGGCCCACGGGGGGCAGGGTCGGAAACACCATATATTTT
.	TRBV2	many	14	TRBJ2-3	CASSGPEAKDTQYF	TGTGCCAGCAGTGGGCCGGAAGCGAAGGATACGCAGTATTTT
TRBD1	TRBV11-2	.	15	TRBJ1-1	CASSPGTVAYTEAFF	TGTGCCAGCAGCCCCGGGACAGTAGCGTACACTGAAGCTTTCTTT
TRBD2	TRBV13	.	16	TRBJ2-7	CASSFASGRPPYEQYF	TGTGCCAGCAGCTTTGCTAGCGGGAGGCCACCCTACGAGCAGTACTTC
TRBD1	TRBV6-6	.	14	TRBJ1-1	CASSTPTGSTEAFF	TGTGCCAGCAGCACCCCGACAGGGAGCACTGAAGCTTTCTTT
TRBD1	TRBV7-9	.	12	TRBJ1-2	CASRRDRIGYTF	TGTGCCAGCCGGAGGGACAGAATTGGCTACACCTTC
.	TRBV2	.	16	TRBJ1-2	CASSETVEGSEEGYTF	TGTGCCAGCAGTGAGACTGTAGAAGGGAGCGAGGAAGGCTACACCTTC
TRBD1	TRBV7-8	.	16	TRBJ2-7	CASSLGTGWGSYEQYF	TGTGCCAGCAGCTTAGGGACAGGTTGGGGCTCCTACGAGCAGTACTTC
.	TRBV9	once	15	TRBJ2-1	CASSVEQGVSDEQFF	TGTGCCAGCAGCGTAGAACAGGGTGTTTCTGATGAGCAGTTCTTC
TRBD1	TRBV3-1/TRBV3-2	.	16	TRBJ2-7	CASSQDTGTGVYEQYF	TGTGCCAGCAGCCAAGATACCGGGACAGGGGTCTACGAGCAGTACTTC
.	TRBV5-6	.	14	TRBJ1-2	CASSPGDSLYGYTF	TGTGCCAGCAGCCCAGGGGATTCGCTCTATGGCTACACCTTC
TRBD2	TRBV3-1/TRBV3-2	once	21	TRBJ2-7	CASSFTSPLAGRLIPPYEQYF	TGTGCCAGCAGCTTTACTTCTCCACTAGCGGGAAGACTAATACCGCCCTACGAGCAGTACTTC
.	TRBV12-3/TRBV12-4	.	12	TRBJ1-1	CASSIHNTEAFF	TGTGCCAGCAGTATACACAACACTGAAGCTTTCTTT
.	TRBV5-6	.	13	TRBJ2-7	CASSFGEIYEQYF	TGTGCCAGCAGCTTTGGGGAGATCTACGAGCAGTACTTC